The rows below give T cell receptor beta chains drawn from one sample of a study of T cell changes during pregnancy in multiple sclerosis. Clones were sequenced by immunoSEQ multiplex PCR, and TCRdb holds only the in-frame ones, with some missing. This table has some 50,000 clones, about 91% appearing once. The material was CD4+ T cells from peripheral blood mononuclear cells, obtained in the second trimester of pregnancy. These receptors came from a female donor with multiple sclerosis, enrolled in a pregnancy study. The conserved cysteine and the conserved F or W are not part of the CDR3 here. Each record gives: J gene, V gene, CDR3 protein.

TRBJ2-5 TRBV5-6 ASSLRRRETQY
TRBJ2-7 TRBV7-9 ASSLGMSGSGYEQY
TRBJ1-2 TRBV5-1 ASQPTPGREHGYT
TRBJ2-3 TRBV30 ALEYGTSGTSTDTQY
TRBJ2-7 TRBV5-1 ASSLGGRVYEQY
TRBJ1-1 TRBV2 ASSPGQRNTEAF
TRBJ1-2 TRBV7-2 ASSPNPGGGKGYT
TRBJ1-3 TRBV4-2 ASSQDRASGNTIY
TRBJ2-3 TRBV7-2 ASSLVGGISTDTQY
TRBJ1-5 TRBV5-1 ASSLESGGVGQPQH
TRBJ2-1 TRBV27 ASSLPLANEQF
TRBJ2-7 TRBV5-5 ASSPSLTGTSYEQY
TRBJ1-1 TRBV19 ASTPRDRGLGNTEAF
TRBJ1-2 TRBV20-1 SATTGNGYT
TRBJ2-3 TRBV7-6 ASSSGLAGGTDTQY
TRBJ2-1 TRBV7-6 ASSGTSGGGDNEQF
TRBJ2-7 TRBV7-9 ASSSRTGAYEQY
TRBJ2-2 TRBV30 AWSGRTSGRTGGELF
TRBJ1-6 TRBV5-1 ASSLRQGGSPLH